The clone carrying this T cell receptor beta chain was seen a single time. This entry is derived from a study of CD8+ T cells in alopecia areata. cDNA reverse transcribed from extracted RNA served as the sequencing template. The protocol was immunoSEQ multiplex PCR, while the TCRdb copy is restricted to in-frame clones and leaves out a portion. Of fewer than 200,000 clones listed, around three fifths are singletons. The material was CD4+ T cells sorted from blood, obtained at week 0. The TCR was taken from a human donor with alopecia areata.

The CDR3 loop reads CATSLAGSTDTQYF. The CDR3 DNA sequence: TGTGCCACCAGTCTAGCGGGGAGCACAGATACGCAGTATTTT. V usage is TRBV15 and J usage is TRBJ2-3; TRBD2 aligns across 9 bases. The ends lost 6 bases at V and 0 bases at J; junction bases unmatched: 1. The length of the CDR3 is 14 residues. CDR1 and CDR2 (germline): LNHNV, YYDKDF (reference sequence).